This record looks at one TCR beta chain sequence and its context. Its antigen remains unidentified. This CDR3 spans 17 amino acids. Trimming pared 4 bases from V and 0 bases from J, leaving 16 bases between. The germline CDR1 and CDR2 sequences are MGHRA and YSYEKL. The sample originates from a study of cytomegalovirus exposure and HLA in healthy donors. 13 Jbeta primers and 60 Vbeta primers were used for the PCR. This table comes from immunoSEQ multiplex PCR, and its TCRdb copy is limited to in-frame clones, with some not included. The data contain about 200,000 clones, about three quarters of them singletons. Overall study findings and caveats: Across donors, presence/absence analyses took sequencing depth to be roughly uniform.

Likely unrecorded immune exposures existed in these nominally healthy donors. V and J are TRBV4-1 and TRBJ2-1; D is perhaps TRBD2 (5 bases). The sample was PBMCs. The sequence was collected from a woman younger than 45 in good health and CMV-seropositive. The CDR3 region is CASSPGLGFSSYNEQFF. DNA for the CDR3: TGCGCCAGCAGCCCAGGACTGGGCTTCAGCTCCTACAATGAGCAGTTCTTC.